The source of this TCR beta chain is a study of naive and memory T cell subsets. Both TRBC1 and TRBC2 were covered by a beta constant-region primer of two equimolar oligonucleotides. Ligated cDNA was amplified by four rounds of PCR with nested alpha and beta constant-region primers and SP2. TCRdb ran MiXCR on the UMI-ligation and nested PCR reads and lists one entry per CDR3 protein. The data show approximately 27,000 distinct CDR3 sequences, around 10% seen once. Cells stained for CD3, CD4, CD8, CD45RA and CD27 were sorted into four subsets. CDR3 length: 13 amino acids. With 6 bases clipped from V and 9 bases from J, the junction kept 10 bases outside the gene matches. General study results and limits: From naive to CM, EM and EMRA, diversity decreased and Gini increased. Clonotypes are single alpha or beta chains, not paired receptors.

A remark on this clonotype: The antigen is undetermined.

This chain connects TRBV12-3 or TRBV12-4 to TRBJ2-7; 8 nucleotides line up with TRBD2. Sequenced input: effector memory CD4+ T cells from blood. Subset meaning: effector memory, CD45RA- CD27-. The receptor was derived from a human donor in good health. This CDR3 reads CASSPRTSSVQYF. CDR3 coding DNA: TGTGCCAGCAGCCCCCGGACTAGCTCGGTGCAGTACTTC.